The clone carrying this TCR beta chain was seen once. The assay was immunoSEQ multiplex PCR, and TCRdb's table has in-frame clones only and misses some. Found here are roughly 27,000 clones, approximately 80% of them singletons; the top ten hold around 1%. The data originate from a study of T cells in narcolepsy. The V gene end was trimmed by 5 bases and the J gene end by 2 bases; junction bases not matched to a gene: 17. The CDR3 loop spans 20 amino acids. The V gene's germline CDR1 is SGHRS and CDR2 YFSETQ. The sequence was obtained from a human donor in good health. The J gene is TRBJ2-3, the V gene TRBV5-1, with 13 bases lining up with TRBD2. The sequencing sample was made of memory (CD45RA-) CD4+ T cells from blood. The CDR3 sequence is CASRWRTGPGLAGITDTQYF. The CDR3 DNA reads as TGCGCCAGCAGATGGAGGACAGGGCCGGGACTAGCGGGGATCACAGATACGCAGTATTTT.